This T cell receptor beta chain came from a study of CD8+ T cells in alopecia areata. Study context: Those patients who were treated received oral tofacitinib, which was given at 5 to 10 mg twice daily for moderate-to-severe alopecia areata. The study's findings and limits: The study found TCR sharing across patients less clear than in mice, possibly for HLA reasons.

Investigators isolated RNA and reverse transcribed it into cDNA to act as the sequencing template. Only in-frame clones appear in the TCRdb table, and some are missing; sequencing was by immunoSEQ multiplex PCR. The sample includes 190,000 or so clones, under 60% of them seen just once. Treatment meaning: oral pan-JAK inhibitor, 5-10 mg twice daily. Germline V gives CDR1 KGHSH, CDR2 LQKENI. With 2 bases removed from V and 10 bases from J, the gap between germline ends came to 6 bases. The length of the CDR3 is 11 residues. This clone was counted a few times. The antigen remains unidentified. The J gene is TRBJ2-1, the V gene TRBV18; D is unresolved. This material consisted of CD8+ T cells sorted from blood, taken at week 24, from a patient treated with tofacitinib. The TCR comes from a human donor with alopecia areata. CDR3 sequence (DNA): TGTGCCAGCTCACCAGGCAGCGAGCAGTTCTTC. It codes for CASSPGSEQFF.